The present TCR beta chain was sequenced within a study of cytomegalovirus exposure and HLA in healthy donors. Study in general: An early data release held some 85 million unique TCRs from HLA-typed donors. Notes on the study in general: In a later analysis, V- and J-gene trimming of beta chains associated with a DCLRE1C missense variant, replicated independently.

Details on this clone: Its antigen is undetermined.

Vbeta (60) and Jbeta (13) primers were used in the PCR. Produced via immunoSEQ multiplex PCR; TCRdb's table is partial and in-frame only. This sample's table reports 50,000 or so clones. The ends were cut back, 3 bases at V and 5 bases at J, with 16 bases in the middle. CDR1 is KGHSH, CDR2 LQKENI, per germline. The CDR3 spans 16 residues. J is TRBJ2-2 and V is TRBV18, with D perhaps matching TRBD2 (6 bases). This TCR derives from a woman aged 40 to 50 in good health and CMV-seronegative. The sequencing input was PBMCs. The CDR3 nucleotides are TGTGCCAGCTCACCGTTGGGGGACTTTGGGACCGGGGAGCTGTTTTTT. Amino acid sequence: CASSPLGDFGTGELFF.